The 18 T cell receptor beta chains reported below all come from one sample, sequenced in a study of patients and donors after allogeneic stem cell transplantation. One entry per CDR3 protein results from TCRdb running MiXCR on the RT-PCR reads. The data show 150,000 to 200,000 distinct CDR3 sequences, roughly 31% seen once. Sequenced: blood, either unsorted or a sorted T cell fraction (not recorded which). The receptors were sampled from a human donor who was either an allogeneic HSCT recipient or a stem cell or donor lymphocyte infusion donor (not recorded which). It is not recorded whose cells these are; they may come from a transplant donor.

The chain uses TRBV27 and TRBJ1-5; 9 nucleotides match TRBD1. Germline-derived CDR1 and CDR2 are MNHEY and SMNVEV (reference sequence). The CDR3 runs to 14 residues. Trimming took 5 bases from V and 2 from J; bases not matched to a gene: 1. Here the CDR3 reads CASSTGGRNQPQHF. In nucleotides, the CDR3 is TGTGCCAGCAGTACAGGGGGCCGCAATCAGCCCCAGCATTTT.

This clonotype occurred a few times. V is TRBV12-3 or TRBV12-4 and J is TRBJ1-5; 8 bases agree with TRBD1. V was pared by 5 bases and J by 5 bases, with 8 bases of the junction left unmatched. This CDR3 has 15 amino acids. The CDR3 reads CASSPFGQGDQPQHF. The CDR3 DNA is TGTGCCAGCAGTCCTTTTGGACAGGGTGATCAGCCCCAGCATTTT.

The rearrangement uses TRBV20-1 and TRBJ2-1, with D possibly TRBD2 on 6 matching bases. V lost 1 base to trimming and J lost 1 base, with 11 bases between them. CDR1 and CDR2 from the germline V gene are DFQATT and SNEGSKA (reference sequence). This CDR3 contains 15 residues. DNA of the CDR3: TGCAGTGCTAGAGTCCTAGCGCAGTCCTACAATGAGCAGTTCTTC. This encodes CSARVLAQSYNEQFF.

This clonotype came up a few times. J is TRBJ2-7 and V is TRBV27; D is perhaps TRBD1 (5 bases). CDR3 length equals 15 residues. V dropped 4 bases and J dropped 3 bases, with 16 bases sitting between them. Germline assignment: CDR1 MNHEY and CDR2 SMNVEV (reference sequence). CDR3 amino acids: CASSWIGARNYEQYF. The CDR3, as DNA: TGTGCCAGCAGTTGGATAGGGGCCCGCAACTACGAGCAGTACTTC.

The rearrangement joins TRBV11-2 to TRBJ2-5; D call uncertain. The ends were cut back, 3 bases at V and 1 base at J, with 15 bases in the middle. From germline, CDR1 is SGHAT and CDR2 FQNNGV. The CDR3 extends over 16 amino acids. The CDR3 region has the DNA TGTGCCAGCAGCTTTATAGTAGGCCTTATCCAAGAGACCCAGTACTTC. Protein: CASSFIVGLIQETQYF. The entire variable domain, with the rest obtained from reference TRBV11-2 and TRBJ2-5, is as follows: EAGVAQSPRYKIIEKRQSVAFWCNPISGHATLYWYQQILGQGPKLLIQFQNNGVVDDSQLPKDRFSAERLKGVDSTLKIQPAKLEDSAVYLCASSFIVGLIQETQYFGPGTRLLVL.

This clonotype was picked up a small number of times. The V and J genes are TRBV7-2 and TRBJ2-6, with D uncertain. The CDR3 spans 15 residues. V lost 8 bases and J lost 0, with 11 bases in between. Germline V gene lookup returns CDR1 SGHTA and CDR2 FQGNSA. CDR3 loop: CASSSRYSGANVLTF. The CDR3 nucleotides are TGTGCCAGCTCAAGCAGGTACTCTGGGGCCAACGTCCTGACTTTC.

In its sample, this clonotype was seen a few times. The V gene is TRBV11-2, the J gene TRBJ2-3, with 8 bases matching TRBD2. Losses at the gene ends were 8 bases for V and 6 bases for J; bases not matched to a gene: 13. CDR3 length: 15 amino acids. Germline CDR1 SGHAT, CDR2 FQNNGV. The CDR3 bases are TGTGCCAGCTCGTCGGGGAGCGGGAGCGTCGATACGCAGTATTTT. It codes for CASSSGSGSVDTQYF. The full variable domain, completed using reference TRBV11-2 and TRBJ2-3, is EAGVAQSPRYKIIEKRQSVAFWCNPISGHATLYWYQQILGQGPKLLIQFQNNGVVDDSQLPKDRFSAERLKGVDSTLKIQPAKLEDSAVYLCASSSGSGSVDTQYFGPGTRLTVL.

The chain has TRBV29-1 and TRBJ2-1; 8 positions match TRBD2. V was pared by 7 bases and J by 4 bases, with 3 bases of the junction left unmatched. Germline assignment: CDR1 SQVTM and CDR2 ANQGSEA. CDR3 length: 12 amino acids. The CDR3 DNA is TGCAGCGCAGGACTAGCTTACAATGAGCAGTTCTTC. Its protein product is CSAGLAYNEQFF.

This clonotype came up once. The chain is built from TRBV20-1 and TRBJ2-7; the match to TRBD2 covers 10 bases. The CDR3 loop spans 13 amino acids. The germline CDR1 and CDR2 sequences are DFQATT and SNEGSKA (reference sequence). Here the CDR3 reads CSRAGTSVYEQYF. DNA of the CDR3: TGCAGCCGTGCCGGGACTAGCGTTTACGAGCAGTACTTC.

This clonotype appeared many times. V gene TRBV12-3 or TRBV12-4 combines with J gene TRBJ1-5; a weak D match, TRBD1 (6 bases). With 7 bases removed from V and 5 bases from J, the gap between germline ends came to 12 bases. The CDR3 spans 13 residues. The CDR3 coding sequence is TGTGCCAGCACCTTGGACAGCTATCAGCCCCAGCATTTT. Translated, it gives CASTLDSYQPQHF.

V usage is TRBV9 and J usage is TRBJ2-7; no definite D call. V lost 2 bases to trimming and J lost 2 bases, with 8 bases between them. The germline CDR1 and CDR2 sequences are SGDLS and YYNGEE. The CDR3 length is 13 residues. This CDR3 reads CASSVGPTYEQYF. DNA for the CDR3: TGTGCCAGCAGCGTTGGGCCAACCTACGAGCAGTACTTC. The whole variable domain, filled in from reference TRBV9 and TRBJ2-7, reads DSGVTQTPKHLITATGQRVTLRCSPRSGDLSVYWYQQSLDQGLQFLIQYYNGEERAKGNILERFSAQQFPDLHSELNLSSLELGDSALYFCASSVGPTYEQYFGPGTRLTVT.

This clonotype turned up a few times. The CDR3 is CASTLTGPYEQYF. CDR3 DNA: TGTGCCAGCACCCTTACAGGGCCCTACGAGCAGTACTTC. V usage is TRBV12-3 or TRBV12-4 and J usage is TRBJ2-7; D might be TRBD1 (6 bases). The CDR3 extends over 13 amino acids. V was clipped by 7 bases and J by 2 bases, with 12 bases between them.

This clonotype occurred a few times. The V and J genes are TRBV20-1 and TRBJ2-3; a weak D match, TRBD1 (5 bases). Germline CDR1 and CDR2: DFQATT and SNEGSKA (reference sequence). V lost 3 bases and J 0 bases, leaving 10 bases between the germline ends. The CDR3 extends over 14 amino acids. The CDR3 DNA follows: TGCAGTGCTAGGAGACAGACTAGCACAGATACGCAGTATTTT. Translating gives CSARRQTSTDTQYF.

This clonotype was seen a handful of times. The chain couples TRBV19 to TRBJ1-1; D not resolved. Per germline, CDR1 LNHDA and CDR2 SQIVND (reference sequence). The V gene lost 10 bases and the J gene lost 7 bases, with 16 bases spanning the gap. The CDR3 has 12 amino acids. The CDR3 sequence: CATNSRRDEAFF. The DNA of the CDR3 is TGTGCCACCAATTCCCGAAGGGATGAAGCTTTCTTT.

V usage is TRBV7-2 and J usage is TRBJ2-1; 14 nucleotides align to TRBD2. Germline CDR1 is SGHTA and CDR2 is FQGNSA. Germline trimming cut 4 bases from V and 8 bases from J; bases unmatched to any gene: 13. This CDR3 is built from 18 residues. The DNA of the CDR3 is TGTGCCAGCAGCTCCCCTGCACCGGGACTAGCGGGAGAGGATGAGCAGTTCTTC. It specifies CASSSPAPGLAGEDEQFF. Looking up the rest from reference TRBV7-2 and TRBJ2-1 gives the full variable domain: GAGVSQSPSNKVTEKGKDVELRCDPISGHTALYWYRQSLGQGLEFLIYFQGNSAPDKSGLPSDRFSAERTGGSVSTLTIQRTQQEDSAVYLCASSSPAPGLAGEDEQFFGPGTRLTVL.

This clonotype was observed a handful of times. The V and J genes are TRBV12-5 and TRBJ2-1; TRBD2 agrees at 10 bases. Germline values: CDR1 LGHNT, CDR2 FRNRAP. Trimming took 7 bases from V and 3 from J; bases not matched to a gene: 3. This CDR3 has 14 residues. The CDR3 is CASALAGVYNEQFF. The CDR3 DNA follows: TGTGCTAGTGCTCTAGCGGGGGTCTACAATGAGCAGTTCTTC.

A word on this clonotype: A read error may produce the germline difference seen at one junction end. The chain employs TRBV7-7 and TRBJ2-1; perhaps D is TRBD1 or TRBD2 (5 bases each). Germline CDR1 is SSHAT and CDR2 is FNYEAQ (reference sequence). The CDR3 spans 15 residues. Here the CDR3 reads CASSTRQGPYNEQFF. The CDR3 nucleotides are TGTGCTAGCAGCACCCGTCAGGGACCCTACAATGAGCAGTTCTTC. Variable domain in full (rest from reference TRBV7-7 and TRBJ2-1): GAGVSQSPRYKVTKRGQDVTLRCDPISSHATLYWYQQALGQGPEFLTYFNYEAQPDKSGLPSDRFSAERPEGSISTLTIQRTEQRDSAMYRCASSTRQGPYNEQFFGPGTRLTVL.

The chain carries TRBV4-1 and TRBJ1-2; D unresolved. Germline lookup yields CDR1 MGHRA and CDR2 YSYEKL. The germline V and J ends were trimmed by 2 bases and 4 bases, with 11 bases remaining between them. The CDR3 has 14 amino acids. The CDR3 spells CASSQFGGTYGYTF. CDR3 DNA sequence: TGCGCCAGCAGCCAATTCGGCGGAACCTATGGCTACACCTTC.